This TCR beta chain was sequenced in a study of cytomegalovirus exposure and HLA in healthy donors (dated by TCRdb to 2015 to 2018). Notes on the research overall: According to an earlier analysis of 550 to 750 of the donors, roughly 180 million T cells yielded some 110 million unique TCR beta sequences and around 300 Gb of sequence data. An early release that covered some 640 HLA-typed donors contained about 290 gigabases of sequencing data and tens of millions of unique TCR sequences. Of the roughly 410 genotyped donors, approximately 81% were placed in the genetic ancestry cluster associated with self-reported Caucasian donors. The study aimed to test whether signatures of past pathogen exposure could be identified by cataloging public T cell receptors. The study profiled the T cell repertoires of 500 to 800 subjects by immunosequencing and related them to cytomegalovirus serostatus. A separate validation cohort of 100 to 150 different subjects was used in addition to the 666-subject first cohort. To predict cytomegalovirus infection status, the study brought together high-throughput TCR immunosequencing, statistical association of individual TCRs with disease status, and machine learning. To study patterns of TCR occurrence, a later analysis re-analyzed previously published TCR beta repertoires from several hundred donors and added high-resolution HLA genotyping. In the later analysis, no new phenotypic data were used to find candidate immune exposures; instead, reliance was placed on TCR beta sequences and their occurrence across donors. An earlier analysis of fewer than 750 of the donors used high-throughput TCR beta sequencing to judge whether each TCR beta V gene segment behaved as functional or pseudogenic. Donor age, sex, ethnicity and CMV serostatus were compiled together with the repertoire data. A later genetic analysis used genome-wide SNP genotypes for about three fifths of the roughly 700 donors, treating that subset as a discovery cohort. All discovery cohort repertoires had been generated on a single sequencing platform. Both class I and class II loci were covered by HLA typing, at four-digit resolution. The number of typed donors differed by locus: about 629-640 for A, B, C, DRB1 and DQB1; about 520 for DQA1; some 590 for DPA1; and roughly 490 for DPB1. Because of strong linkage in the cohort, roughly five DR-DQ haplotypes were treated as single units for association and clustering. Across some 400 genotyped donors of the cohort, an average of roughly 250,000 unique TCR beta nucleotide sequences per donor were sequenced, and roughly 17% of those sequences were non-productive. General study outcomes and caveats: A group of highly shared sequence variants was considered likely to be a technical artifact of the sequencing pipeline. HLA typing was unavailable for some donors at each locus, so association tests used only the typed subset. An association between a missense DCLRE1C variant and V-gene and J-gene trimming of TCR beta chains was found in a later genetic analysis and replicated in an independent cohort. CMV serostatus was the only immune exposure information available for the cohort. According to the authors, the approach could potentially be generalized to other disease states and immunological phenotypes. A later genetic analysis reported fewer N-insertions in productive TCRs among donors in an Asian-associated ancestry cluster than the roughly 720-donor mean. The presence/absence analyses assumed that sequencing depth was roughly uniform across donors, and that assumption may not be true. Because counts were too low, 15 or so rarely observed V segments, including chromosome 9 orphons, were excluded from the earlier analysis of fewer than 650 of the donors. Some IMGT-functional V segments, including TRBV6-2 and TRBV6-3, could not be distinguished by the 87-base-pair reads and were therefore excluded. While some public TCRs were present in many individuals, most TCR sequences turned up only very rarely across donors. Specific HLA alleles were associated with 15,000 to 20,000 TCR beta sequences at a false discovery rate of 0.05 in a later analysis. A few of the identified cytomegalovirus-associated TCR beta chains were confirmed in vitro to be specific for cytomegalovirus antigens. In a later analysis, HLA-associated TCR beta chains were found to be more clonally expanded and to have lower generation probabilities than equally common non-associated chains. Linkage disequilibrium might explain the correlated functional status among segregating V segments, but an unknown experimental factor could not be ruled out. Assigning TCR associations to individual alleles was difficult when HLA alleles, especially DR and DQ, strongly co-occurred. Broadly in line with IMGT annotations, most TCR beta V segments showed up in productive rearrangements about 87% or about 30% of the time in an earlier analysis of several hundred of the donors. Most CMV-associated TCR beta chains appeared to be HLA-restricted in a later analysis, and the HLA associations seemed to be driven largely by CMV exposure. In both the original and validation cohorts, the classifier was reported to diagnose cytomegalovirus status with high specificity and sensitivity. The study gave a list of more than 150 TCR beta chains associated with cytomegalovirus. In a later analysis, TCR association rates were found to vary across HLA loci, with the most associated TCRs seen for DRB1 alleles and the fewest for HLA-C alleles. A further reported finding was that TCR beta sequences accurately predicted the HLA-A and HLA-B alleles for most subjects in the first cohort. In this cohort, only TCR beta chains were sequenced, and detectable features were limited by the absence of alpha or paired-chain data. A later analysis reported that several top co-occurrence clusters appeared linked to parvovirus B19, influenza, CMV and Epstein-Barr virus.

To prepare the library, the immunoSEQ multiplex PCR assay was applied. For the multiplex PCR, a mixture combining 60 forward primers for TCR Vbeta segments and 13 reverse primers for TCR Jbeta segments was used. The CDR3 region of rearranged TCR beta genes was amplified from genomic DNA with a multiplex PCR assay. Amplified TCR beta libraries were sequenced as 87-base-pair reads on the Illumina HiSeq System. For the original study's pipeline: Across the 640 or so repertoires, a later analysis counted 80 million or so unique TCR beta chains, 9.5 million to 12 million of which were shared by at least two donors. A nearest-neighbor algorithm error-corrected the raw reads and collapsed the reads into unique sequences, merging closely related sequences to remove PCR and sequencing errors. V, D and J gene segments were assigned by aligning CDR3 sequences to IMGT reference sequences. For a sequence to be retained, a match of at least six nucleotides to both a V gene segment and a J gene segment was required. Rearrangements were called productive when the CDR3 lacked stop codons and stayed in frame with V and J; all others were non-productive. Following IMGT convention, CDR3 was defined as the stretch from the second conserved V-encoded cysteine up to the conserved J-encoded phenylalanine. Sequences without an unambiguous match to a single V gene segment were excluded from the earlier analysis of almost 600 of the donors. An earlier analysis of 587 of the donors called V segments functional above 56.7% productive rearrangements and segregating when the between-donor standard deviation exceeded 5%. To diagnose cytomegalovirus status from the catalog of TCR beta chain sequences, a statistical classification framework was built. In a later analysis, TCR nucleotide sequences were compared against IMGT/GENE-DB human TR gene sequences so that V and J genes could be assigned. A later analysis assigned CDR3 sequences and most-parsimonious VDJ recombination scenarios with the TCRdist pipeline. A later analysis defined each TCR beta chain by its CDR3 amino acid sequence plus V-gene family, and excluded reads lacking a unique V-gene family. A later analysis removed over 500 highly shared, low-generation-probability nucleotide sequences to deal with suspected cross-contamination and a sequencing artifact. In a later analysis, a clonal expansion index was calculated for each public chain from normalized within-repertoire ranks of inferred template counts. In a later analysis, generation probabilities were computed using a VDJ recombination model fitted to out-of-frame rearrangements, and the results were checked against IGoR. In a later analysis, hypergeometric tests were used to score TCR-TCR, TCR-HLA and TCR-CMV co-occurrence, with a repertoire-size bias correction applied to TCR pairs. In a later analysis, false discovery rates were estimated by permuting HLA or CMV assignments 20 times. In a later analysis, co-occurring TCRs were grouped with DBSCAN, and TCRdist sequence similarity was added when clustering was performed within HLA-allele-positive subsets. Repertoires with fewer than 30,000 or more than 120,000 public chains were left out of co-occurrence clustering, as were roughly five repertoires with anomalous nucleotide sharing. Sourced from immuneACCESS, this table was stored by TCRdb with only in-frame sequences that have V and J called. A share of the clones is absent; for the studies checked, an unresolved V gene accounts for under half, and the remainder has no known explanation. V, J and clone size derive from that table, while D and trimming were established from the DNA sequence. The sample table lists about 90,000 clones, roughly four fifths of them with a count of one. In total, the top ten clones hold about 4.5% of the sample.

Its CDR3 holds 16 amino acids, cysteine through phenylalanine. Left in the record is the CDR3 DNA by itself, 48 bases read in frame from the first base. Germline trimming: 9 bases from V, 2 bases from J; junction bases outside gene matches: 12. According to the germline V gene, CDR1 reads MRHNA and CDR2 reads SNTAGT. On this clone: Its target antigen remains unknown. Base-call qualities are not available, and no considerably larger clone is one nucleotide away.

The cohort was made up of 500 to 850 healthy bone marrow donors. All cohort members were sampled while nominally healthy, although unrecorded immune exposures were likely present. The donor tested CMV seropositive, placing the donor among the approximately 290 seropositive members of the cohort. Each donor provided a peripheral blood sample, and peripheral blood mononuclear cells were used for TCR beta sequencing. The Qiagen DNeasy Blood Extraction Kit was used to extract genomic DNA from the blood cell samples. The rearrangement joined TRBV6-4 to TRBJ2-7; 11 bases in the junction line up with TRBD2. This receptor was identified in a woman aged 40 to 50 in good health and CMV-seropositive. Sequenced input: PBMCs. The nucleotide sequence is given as TGTGCCAGTTTACGCGGGACTAGCGGTATAACCTACGAGCAGTACTTC. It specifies CASLRGTSGITYEQYF.